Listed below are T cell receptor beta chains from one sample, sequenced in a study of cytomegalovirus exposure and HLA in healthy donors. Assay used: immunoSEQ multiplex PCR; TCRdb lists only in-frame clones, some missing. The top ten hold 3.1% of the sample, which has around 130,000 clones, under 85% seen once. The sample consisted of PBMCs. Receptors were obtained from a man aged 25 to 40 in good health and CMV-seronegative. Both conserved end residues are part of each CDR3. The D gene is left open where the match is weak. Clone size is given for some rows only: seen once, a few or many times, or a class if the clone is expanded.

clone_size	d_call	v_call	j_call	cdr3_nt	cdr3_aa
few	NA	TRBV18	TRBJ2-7	TGTGCCAGCTCATCGGGGACTCTCTCCTACGAGCAGTACTTC	CASSSGTLSYEQYF
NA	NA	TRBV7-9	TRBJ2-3	TGTGCCAGCAGCTTCATCGGTAGCACAGATACGCAGTATTTT	CASSFIGSTDTQYF
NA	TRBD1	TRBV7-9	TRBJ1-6	TGTGCCAGCAGCTCCCCCCCGGGACAGGCTCATTCACCCCTCCACTTT	CASSSPPGQAHSPLHF
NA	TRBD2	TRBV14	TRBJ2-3	TGTGCCAGCAGCCTAAGACTAGCGGGACGCACAGATACGCAGTATTTT	CASSLRLAGRTDTQYF
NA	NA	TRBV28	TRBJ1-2	TGTGCCAGCAGTTTAGAGGGCAGGAATTACACCTTC	CASSLEGRNYTF
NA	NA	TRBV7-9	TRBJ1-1	TGTGCCAGCAGCTTAGAAGAGGGTACTGAAGCTTTCTTT	CASSLEEGTEAFF
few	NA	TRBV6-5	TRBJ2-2	TGTGCCAGCAGTTACTCGCACAGGCCCAAGGTCGGGGAGCTGTTTTTT	CASSYSHRPKVGELFF
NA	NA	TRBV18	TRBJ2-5	TGTGCCAGCTCACCGACAGAACAAGAGACCCAGTACTTC	CASSPTEQETQYF
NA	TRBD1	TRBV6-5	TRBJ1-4	TGTGCCAGCAGCAGACAGGGTGCCCGTAATGAAAAACTGTTTTTT	CASSRQGARNEKLFF
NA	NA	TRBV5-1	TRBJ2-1	TGCGCCAGCAGCTTGGCCGGGGGGACAGGAGGCCGAAATGAGCAGTTCTTC	CASSLAGGTGGRNEQFF
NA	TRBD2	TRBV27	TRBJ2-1	TGTGCCAGCAGTTTAATCCTGGCGGGGGGCTACAATGAGCAGTTCTTC	CASSLILAGGYNEQFF
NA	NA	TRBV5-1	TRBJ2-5	TGCGCCAGCAGCTTTGAGGGTCGCAGCGGGACCCAGTACTTC	CASSFEGRSGTQYF
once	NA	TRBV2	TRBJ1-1	TGTGCCAGCGGACGGGGAAACACTGAAGCTTTCTTT	CASGRGNTEAFF
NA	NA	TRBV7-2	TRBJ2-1	TGTGCCAGCAGCTACCGAACAGGTTCCTACAATGAGCAGTTCTTC	CASSYRTGSYNEQFF
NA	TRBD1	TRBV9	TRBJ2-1	TGTGCCAGCAGCGCGGACAGGGGAAATTTTAATGAGCAGTTCTTC	CASSADRGNFNEQFF
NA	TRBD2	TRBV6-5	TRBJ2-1	TGTGCCAGCAGTTACCAACGACTAGCGTTCGCTAAGGAGCAGTTCTTC	CASSYQRLAFAKEQFF
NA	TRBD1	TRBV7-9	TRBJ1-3	TGTGCCAGCAGCGTACAGGGGTTTGTAGGTGGAAACACCATATATTTT	CASSVQGFVGGNTIYF
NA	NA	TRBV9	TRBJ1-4	TGTGCCAGCAGCGTAGGGGCTGCAACTAATGAAAAACTGTTTTTT	CASSVGAATNEKLFF
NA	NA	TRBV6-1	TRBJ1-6	TGTGCCAGCCCGGGGGACTCCTATAATTCACCCCTCCACTTT	CASPGDSYNSPLHF
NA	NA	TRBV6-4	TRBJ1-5	TGTGCCAGCAGTGAGTATAGCAATCAGCCCCAGCATTTT	CASSEYSNQPQHF
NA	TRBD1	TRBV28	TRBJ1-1	TGTGCCAGCAGTACAGGGGCTGTGGGCGCAACAATTGAAGCTTTCTTT	CASSTGAVGATIEAFF
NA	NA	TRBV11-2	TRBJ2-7	TGTGCCAGCAGCTTAGCGGGGATCTCCTACGAGCAGTACTTC	CASSLAGISYEQYF
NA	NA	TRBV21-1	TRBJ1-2	TGTGCCAGCAGCAAGGACAGGACTGGCTACACCTTC	CASSKDRTGYTF
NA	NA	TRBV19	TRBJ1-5	TGTGCCAGTAGACGCTTTGGGCTCGATCAGCCCCAGCATTTT	CASRRFGLDQPQHF
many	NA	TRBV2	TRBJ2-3	TGTGCCACACCGGGACACCGAACAGATACGCAGTATTTT	CATPGHRTDTQYF
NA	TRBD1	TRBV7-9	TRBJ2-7	TGTGCCAGCAGCCCGGGACAGGGGGCAATTCACGAGCAGTACTTC	CASSPGQGAIHEQYF
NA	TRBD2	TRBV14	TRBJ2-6	TGTGCCAGCAGCCCAACCCTCGGACTAGCGGTCTCTGGGGCCAACGTCCTGACTTTC	CASSPTLGLAVSGANVLTF
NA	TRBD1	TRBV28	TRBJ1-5	TGTGCCAGCAGTTTATTAGGGGGCAAGAGCAATCAGCCCCAGCATTTT	CASSLLGGKSNQPQHF
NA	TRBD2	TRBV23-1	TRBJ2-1	TGCGCCAGCAGTCACCCGAGGACTAGCGGGATGCCCTACAATGAGCAGTTCTTC	CASSHPRTSGMPYNEQFF
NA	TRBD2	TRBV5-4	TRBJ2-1	TGTGCCAGCAGCTCCGGACTAGCAGACTACAATGAGCAGTTCTTC	CASSSGLADYNEQFF
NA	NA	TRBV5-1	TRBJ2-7	TGCGCCAGCAGCTTGGCGGGCGGTGGGGAGACCATTTACGAGCAGTACTTC	CASSLAGGGETIYEQYF
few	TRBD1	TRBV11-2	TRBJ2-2	TGTGCCAGCAGCCCGCGAGGGGGACAGGGGCTCGGGGAGCTGTTTTTT	CASSPRGGQGLGELFF